This T cell receptor (beta chain) was sequenced in a study of human T cells and chemical hapten exposure. Trimming took off 7 bases at V and 3 bases at J, with 6 bases between the two ends. From germline, CDR1 is MNHNY and CDR2 SVGAGI (reference sequence). The CDR3 is 12 amino acids. TCRdb processed the RACE reads anew with MiXCR; each CDR3 protein has one entry. There are 100,000 to 150,000 distinct CDR3 sequences in the sample; around 8.2% occur only once, and around 2% lies in the top ten. Stated time point: healthy volunteer bleed at 2 weeks. Unfractionated whole blood yielded the extracted total RNA. This clonotype has just a few counts.

This rearrangement joins TRBV6-6 to TRBJ1-4; no reliable D call. The receptor was isolated from a male donor in good health. Some clones in this sample may be carry-over from other donors' samples. Input material: whole blood. CDR3 in amino acids: CASTIANEKLFF. CDR3 DNA sequence: TGTGCCAGCACTATAGCTAATGAAAAACTGTTTTTT.